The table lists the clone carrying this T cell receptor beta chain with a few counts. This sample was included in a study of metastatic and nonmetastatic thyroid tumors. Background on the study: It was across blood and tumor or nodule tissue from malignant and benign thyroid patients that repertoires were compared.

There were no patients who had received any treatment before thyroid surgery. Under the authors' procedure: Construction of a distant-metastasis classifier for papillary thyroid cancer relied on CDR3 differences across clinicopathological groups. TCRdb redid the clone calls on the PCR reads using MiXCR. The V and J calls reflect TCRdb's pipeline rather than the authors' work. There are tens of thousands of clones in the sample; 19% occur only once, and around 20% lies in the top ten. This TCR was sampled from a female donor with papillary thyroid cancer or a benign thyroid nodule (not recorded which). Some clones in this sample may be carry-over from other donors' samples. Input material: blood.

CDR3: CASIPLTPWGHEQFF. The CDR3 DNA sequence: TGTGCCAGCATTCCCCTCACACCATGGGGACATGAGCAGTTCTTC. J is TRBJ2-1 and V is TRBV27; D could derive from TRBD1 or TRBD2 (5 bases each). CDR1 and CDR2 (germline): MNHEY, SMNVEV (reference sequence). The CDR3 has 15 residues. The V and J ends lost 7 bases and 8 bases respectively, with 21 bases between them.